The clone carrying this T cell receptor beta chain was found many times. Its cognate antigen is unknown. This specimen belongs to a study of identical twins. Study observations and caveats: Memory repertoires showed no such pattern, whereas abundant cord blood beta clonotypes carried fewer insertions.

V lost 4 bases to trimming and J lost 1 base, with 4 bases between them. The CDR3 covers 13 residues. CDR1 is KGHDR, CDR2 SFDVKD, per germline. TCRdb reprocessed the 5' RACE reads via MiXCR and lists one record per CDR3 protein. Of some 590,000 distinct CDR3 sequences listed, more than 9% are singletons. The data also belong to a second study, concerning yellow fever vaccine responses in identical twins.

The chain uses TRBV24-1 and TRBJ1-5; D uncertain. The TCR sequence derives from a young woman in good health. The sample was PBMCs. CDR3: CATSETSNQPQHF. CDR3 sequence (DNA): TGTGCCACCAGTGAAACGAGCAATCAGCCCCAGCATTTT.